This passage covers 10 T cell receptor beta chains from one sample sequenced in a study of cytomegalovirus exposure and HLA in healthy donors. A multiplex PCR was run with 60 Vbeta primers and 13 Jbeta primers. The assay was immunoSEQ multiplex PCR, and TCRdb's table has in-frame clones only and misses some. This table has over 200,000 clones, approximately 84% appearing once. Specimen: PBMCs. These receptors were taken from a woman in her 40s in good health and CMV-seronegative.

J is TRBJ1-4 and V is TRBV11-2, with D tentatively TRBD1 (6 bases). This CDR3 spans 16 amino acids. Trimming cost V 0 bases and J 5 bases, with 13 bases left between them. The germline gives CDR1 SGHAT, CDR2 FQNNGV. The CDR3: CASSLDLWTANEKLFF. CDR3 nucleotide sequence: TGTGCCAGCAGCTTAGATCTGTGGACAGCAAATGAAAAACTGTTTTTT. Full variable domain (missing parts from reference TRBV11-2 and TRBJ1-4): EAGVAQSPRYKIIEKRQSVAFWCNPISGHATLYWYQQILGQGPKLLIQFQNNGVVDDSQLPKDRFSAERLKGVDSTLKIQPAKLEDSAVYLCASSLDLWTANEKLFFGSGTQLSVL.

This CDR3 is CASSFGSGTVGNTIYF. CDR3 DNA sequence: TGCGCCAGCAGCTTTGGTTCCGGGACAGTTGGAAACACCATATATTTT. V gene TRBV5-1 combines with J gene TRBJ1-3; 7 bases are a match to TRBD1. Per germline, CDR1 SGHRS and CDR2 YFSETQ. V lost 2 bases and J lost 3; bases outside the gene matches: 8. There are 16 residues in the CDR3. Supplemented by reference TRBV5-1 and TRBJ1-3, the full variable domain reads KAGVTQTPRYLIKTRGQQVTLSCSPISGHRSVSWYQQTPGQGLQFLFEYFSETQRNKGNFPGRFSGRQFSNSRSEMNVSTLELGDSALYLCASSFGSGTVGNTIYFGEGSWLTVV.

In DNA form, the CDR3 reads TGTGCCAGCAGCCAATGGACAGGGTCTCAGCCCCAGCATTTT. Translation gives CASSQWTGSQPQHF. This chain joins TRBV2 and TRBJ1-5, with 8 bases that match TRBD1. Germline assignment: CDR1 SNHLY and CDR2 FYNNEI. The length of the CDR3 is 14 residues. V shed 6 bases, J shed 6 bases, and the junction held 7 bases outside the gene matches.

V and J are TRBV5-1 and TRBJ2-2; D not resolved. Trimming stripped 4 bases from V and 3 bases from J, with 7 bases between. The CDR3 is 13 residues long. The germline gives CDR1 SGHRS, CDR2 YFSETQ. The CDR3 DNA is TGCGCCAGCAGCCGCCTATACACCGGGGAGCTGTTTTTT. Amino acids: CASSRLYTGELFF.

The chain combines TRBV6-5 with TRBJ1-4; D uncertain. The CDR3 contains 15 residues. Germline V gives CDR1 MNHEY, CDR2 SVGAGI. V was pared by 2 bases and J by 8 bases, with 15 bases between. CDR3 DNA: TGTGCCAGCAGTTACGCCCGGCGGGATCAGGAAAAACTGTTTTTT. Amino acid sequence: CASSYARRDQEKLFF.

The V and J genes are TRBV2 and TRBJ1-4; TRBD1 might be the D (5 bases). The CDR3 covers 13 residues. The V end was cut by 4 bases, the J end by 11 bases, with 14 bases between. Germline lookup yields CDR1 SNHLY and CDR2 FYNNEI. In DNA, the CDR3 is TGTGCCAGCAGTGCTTCCCTTACAGGCAAACTGTTTTTT. It specifies CASSASLTGKLFF.

The chain links TRBV5-1 to TRBJ2-3; tentative D call: TRBD1 (6 bases). Trimming took off 5 bases at V and 2 bases at J, with 12 bases between the two ends. CDR3 length equals 14 residues. Germline CDR1 and CDR2: SGHRS and YFSETQ. Here the CDR3 reads CASSPPGDTDTQYF. CDR3 in DNA: TGCGCCAGCAGTCCCCCAGGGGACACAGATACGCAGTATTTT. Complete variable domain (other parts from reference TRBV5-1 and TRBJ2-3): KAGVTQTPRYLIKTRGQQVTLSCSPISGHRSVSWYQQTPGQGLQFLFEYFSETQRNKGNFPGRFSGRQFSNSRSEMNVSTLELGDSALYLCASSPPGDTDTQYFGPGTRLTVL.

This chain links TRBV9 with TRBJ2-1; D unclear. Germline V gives CDR1 SGDLS, CDR2 YYNGEE. V was clipped by 3 bases and J by 4 bases, with 14 bases between them. The CDR3 spans 15 residues. The CDR3 DNA is TGTGCCAGCAGCGAACTCGTATCTACGTACAATGAGCAGTTCTTC. The encoded protein is CASSELVSTYNEQFF.

V and J are TRBV5-1 and TRBJ2-5; D unclear. V gave up 0 bases and J gave up 2 bases, with 11 bases separating them. The CDR3 totals 15 residues. Germline values: CDR1 SGHRS, CDR2 YFSETQ. CDR3 in amino acids: CASSLGAAEQETQYF. CDR3 nucleotide sequence: TGCGCCAGCAGCTTGGGGGCAGCTGAACAAGAGACCCAGTACTTC.

The chain uses TRBV6-6 and TRBJ2-7, with D possibly matching TRBD2 (6 bases). Germline V gene data show CDR1 as MNHNY and CDR2 as SVGAGI (reference sequence). V was clipped by 0 bases and J by 4 bases, with 10 bases between them. This CDR3 is 14 amino acids long. The CDR3 nucleotides are TGTGCCAGCAGTTACTCACTAGCTATATACGAGCAGTACTTC. Its translation: CASSYSLAIYEQYF.